The next 30 T cell receptor beta chains were all read from a single sample in a study of blood T cell repertoires in COVID-19. The repertoire was sequenced with immunoSEQ multiplex PCR; TCRdb's copy has only in-frame clones and lacks some. The sample has about 80,000 clones; 78% are singletons. Material: peripheral blood. These receptor sequences come from a human donor in a cohort sampled during active COVID-19.

The CDR3 region has the DNA TGTACCAGCAGCTCGGTAGCGGGGTCTAGCACAGATACGCAGTATTTT. Residues: CTSSSVAGSSTDTQYF. J is TRBJ2-3 and V is TRBV7-2, with 8 bases fitting TRBD2. The ends lost 4 bases at V and 0 bases at J; junction bases unmatched: 6. Germline CDR1 reads SGHTA; CDR2 reads FQGNSA. This CDR3 comprises 16 residues.

The chain recombines TRBV5-5 with TRBJ1-1, with D uncertain. The CDR3 is 14 residues long. The germline gives CDR1 SGHKS, CDR2 YYEKEE (reference sequence). V was pared by 3 bases and J by 5 bases, with 14 bases between. The CDR3 spells CASSSKATGTEAFF. For the CDR3, the DNA is TGTGCCAGCAGCTCAAAAGCGACCGGGACTGAAGCTTTCTTT.

The chain has TRBV19 and TRBJ1-2; D is unclear. Germline CDR1 LNHDA, CDR2 SQIVND (reference sequence). The CDR3 length is 15 residues. With 1 base removed from V and 6 bases from J, the gap between germline ends came to 15 bases. CDR3 in amino acids: CASSIVRGGMDGYTF. In nucleotides, the CDR3 is TGTGCCAGTAGTATAGTTCGAGGAGGGATGGATGGCTACACCTTC.

The chain couples TRBV9 to TRBJ2-3, with 8 bases identical to TRBD1. The germline V gene has CDR1 SGDLS and CDR2 YYNGEE. There are 16 residues in the CDR3. V gave up 4 bases and J gave up 4 bases; unmatched junction bases: 11. CDR3 sequence: CASSRRGRGLADTQYF. Written as DNA, the CDR3 is TGTGCCAGCAGCCGTCGGGGCAGGGGGCTTGCAGATACGCAGTATTTT.

The chain has TRBV30 and TRBJ1-1; 12 nucleotides agree with TRBD1. This CDR3 contains 15 residues. Germline loops: CDR1 GTSNPN, CDR2 SVGIG (reference sequence). Trimming at V came to 3 bases and at J to 4 bases, leaving 6 bases not matched to a gene. CDR3 protein: CAWSAPGQGATEAFF. The CDR3 coding sequence is TGTGCCTGGAGCGCCCCGGGACAGGGGGCCACTGAAGCTTTCTTT.

J is TRBJ2-5 and V is TRBV2, with TRBD1 identical over 10 bases. The ends lost 11 bases at V and 5 bases at J; junction bases unmatched: 5. Germline values: CDR1 SNHLY, CDR2 FYNNEI. The CDR3 spans 12 residues. Written as DNA, the CDR3 is TGTGCCGGACAGGGGGTTGGGGAGACCCAGTACTTC. Translation: CAGQGVGETQYF.

This clone was counted only a few times. The chain is built from TRBV27 and TRBJ2-7; D gene uncertain. The germline gives CDR1 MNHEY, CDR2 SMNVEV (reference sequence). Between the trimmed V and J ends, which lost 3 bases and 0 bases, there was a span of 12 bases. The CDR3 is made up of 15 amino acids. CDR3 amino acids: CASSFLARVSYEQYF. DNA of the CDR3: TGTGCCAGCAGTTTTCTCGCCCGGGTCTCCTACGAGCAGTACTTC.

V and J are TRBV28 and TRBJ2-3, with TRBD2 matching 7 bases. Losses at the gene ends were 6 bases for V and 0 bases for J; bases not matched to a gene: 6. Germline V CDR1 and CDR2: MDHEN, SYDVKM. The CDR3 has 15 residues. The CDR3 spells CASSPTSPSTDTQYF. The CDR3 nucleotides read TGTGCCAGCAGCCCGACTAGCCCTAGCACAGATACGCAGTATTTT.

This clone was picked up one time. V usage is TRBV11-2 and J usage is TRBJ1-4; 12 positions match TRBD1. The CDR3 contains 16 residues. From germline, CDR1 is SGHAT and CDR2 FQNNGV. V dropped 1 base and J dropped 9; count of bases not matched to a gene: 6. CDR3 residues: CASSLGPGQGAKKLFF. In DNA form, the CDR3 reads TGTGCCAGCAGCTTAGGTCCGGGACAGGGGGCGAAAAAACTGTTTTTT.

The V and J genes are TRBV29-1 and TRBJ2-5, with 11 bases aligning to TRBD2. The CDR3 runs to 14 residues. The V segment lost 4 bases and the J segment 9 bases; nucleotides outside the gene matches: 10. Germline V gene sequence: CDR1 SQVTM, CDR2 ANQGSEA. CDR3: CSVATSGARGAQYF. CDR3 nucleotides: TGCAGCGTTGCGACTAGCGGGGCCAGGGGGGCCCAGTACTTC.

The chain is built from TRBV7-2 and TRBJ2-1; tentatively, D is TRBD1 (5 bases). Trimming cost V 2 bases and J 6 bases, with 14 bases left between them. The CDR3 totals 15 residues. Germline assignment: CDR1 SGHTA and CDR2 FQGNSA. The CDR3 reads CASSLQGPTLNEQFF. CDR3 coding DNA: TGTGCCAGCAGCTTACAGGGCCCAACTCTCAATGAGCAGTTCTTC.

The chain recombines TRBV10-2 with TRBJ1-1, with D hard to call. Trimming took 2 bases from V and 7 from J, leaving 14 bases between them. The CDR3 consists of 14 residues. Germline-derived CDR1 and CDR2 are WSHSY and SAAADI. The CDR3: CASSELRVKIEAFF. The CDR3 nucleotides read TGCGCCAGCAGTGAGCTTCGGGTAAAGATTGAAGCTTTCTTT.

This chain joins TRBV19 and TRBJ2-1; TRBD2 matches 8 bases. This CDR3 contains 15 residues. V dropped 1 base and J dropped 7; count of bases not matched to a gene: 6. CDR1 and CDR2 from the germline V gene are LNHDA and SQIVND (reference sequence). The CDR3 DNA reads TGTGCCAGTAGTATAGCGGGAGGGCCCCTAAATGAGCAGTTCTTC. Translating it yields CASSIAGGPLNEQFF.

The chain employs TRBV27 and TRBJ2-5; the match to TRBD2 covers 12 bases. Germline CDR1 reads MNHEY; CDR2 reads SMNVEV (reference sequence). This CDR3 is 14 amino acids long. V was clipped by 6 bases and J by 7 bases; unmatched bases: 6. The CDR3 reads CASSASGLAGTQYF. As DNA, the CDR3 is TGTGCCAGCAGCGCCTCGGGACTAGCGGGGACCCAGTACTTC.

This CDR3 reads CASSHSSTDTQYF. For the CDR3, the DNA is TGTGCCAGCAGCCACTCTTCCACAGATACGCAGTATTTT. V gene TRBV3-1 (or the pseudogene TRBV3-2) combines with J gene TRBJ2-3; D is unresolved. Germline assignment: CDR1 LGHDT and CDR2 YNNKEL (reference sequence). The V and J ends lost 3 bases and 2 bases respectively, with 6 bases between them. CDR3 length: 13 amino acids.

This clone was seen a few times. J is TRBJ1-6 and V is TRBV5-1, with D perhaps matching TRBD1 (6 bases). This CDR3 has 16 amino acids. Germline lookup yields CDR1 SGHRS and CDR2 YFSETQ. The V gene lost 3 bases and the J gene lost 5 bases, with 15 bases spanning the gap. The DNA for the CDR3 is TGCGCCAGCAGCTGGGGGGGCGGGTTGGATAATTCACCCCTCCACTTT. Translation gives CASSWGGGLDNSPLHF.

J is TRBJ2-2 and V is TRBV6-4, with D tentatively TRBD1 (6 bases). This CDR3 region has 19 residues. With 8 bases removed from V and 0 bases from J, the gap between germline ends came to 25 bases. Looked up from germline, CDR1 is MRHNA and CDR2 is SNTAGT. In DNA form, the CDR3 reads TGTGCCAGCTCATCGTCTGGGACACTACTTTTTTCGAACACCGGGGAGCTGTTTTTT. Its translation is CASSSSGTLLFSNTGELFF.

This clone was seen once. The chain couples TRBV6-1 to TRBJ2-5, with 9 bases lining up with TRBD2. V was clipped by 7 bases and J by 4 bases; unmatched bases: 10. CDR3 length equals 15 residues. Germline V lookup: CDR1 MNHNS, CDR2 SASEGT. CDR3 region: CASTPGIAGVETQYF. CDR3 in DNA: TGTGCCAGCACCCCCGGGATAGCGGGAGTAGAGACCCAGTACTTC.

This clone was observed once. The chain uses TRBV6-4 and TRBJ2-3, with TRBD2 matching 7 bases. The CDR3 covers 16 residues. The ends lost 3 bases at V and 1 base at J; junction bases unmatched: 7. Germline CDR1 reads MRHNA; CDR2 reads SNTAGT. Here the CDR3 reads CASSETSLAGTDTQYF. CDR3 bases: TGTGCCAGCAGTGAGACTTCGCTAGCGGGCACAGATACGCAGTATTTT.

The V call is TRBV10-1, the J call TRBJ2-6, with 9 bases that match TRBD1. The CDR3 has 16 amino acids. Germline V gene data show CDR1 as WNHNN and CDR2 as SYGVQD (reference sequence). With V trimmed by 8 bases and J by 2 bases, 7 bases remained unmatched. The CDR3 region is CASPQGAGAGANVLTF. The CDR3 region has the DNA TGCGCCAGCCCACAGGGGGCAGGAGCTGGGGCCAACGTCCTGACTTTC.

The chain uses TRBV5-1 and TRBJ2-7; weak D call: TRBD1 (5 bases). The V and J ends lost 0 bases and 1 base respectively, with 8 bases between them. The germline V gene has CDR1 SGHRS and CDR2 YFSETQ. The CDR3 consists of 14 residues. For the CDR3, the DNA is TGCGCCAGCAGCTTGGAGGGGCGGTCCTACGAGCAGTACTTC. It translates to CASSLEGRSYEQYF.

The gene calls are TRBV7-9 and TRBJ1-1; 8 bases fit TRBD1. The CDR3 is 13 amino acids. The V segment lost 1 base and the J segment 6 bases; nucleotides outside the gene matches: 1. CDR1 SEHNR and CDR2 FQNEAQ come from the germline V gene (reference sequence). CDR3 sequence (DNA): TGTGCCAGCAGCTTAGGCAGGGGGCCTGAAGCTTTCTTT. Its protein is CASSLGRGPEAFF.

This chain joins TRBV10-3 and TRBJ2-5, with TRBD2 identical over 11 bases. The CDR3 has 15 residues. Germline loops: CDR1 ENHRY, CDR2 SYGVKD. Trimming took 0 bases from V and 4 from J; bases not matched to a gene: 1. CDR3 in amino acids: CAISESGTSGETQYF. Here the CDR3 DNA reads TGTGCCATCAGTGAGTCGGGGACTAGCGGAGAGACCCAGTACTTC.

The DNA of the CDR3 is TGTGCCAGCAGTTTAATCGCTTATCTACTAGCCAAAAACATTCAGTACTTC. Translated, it gives CASSLIAYLLAKNIQYF. The V call is TRBV28, the J call TRBJ2-4; D gene unclear. The V gene's germline CDR1 is MDHEN and CDR2 SYDVKM. Trimming took off 2 bases at V and 0 bases at J, with 14 bases between the two ends. This CDR3 is built from 17 residues. The whole variable domain, remainder taken from reference TRBV28 and TRBJ2-4, is DVKVTQSSRYLVKRTGEKVFLECVQDMDHENMFWYRQDPGLGLRLIYFSYDVKMKEKGDIPEGYSVSREKKERFSLILESASTNQTSMYLCASSLIAYLLAKNIQYFGAGTRLSVL.

CDR3 in DNA: TGTGCCAGCAGTGGACTAGCGGGGGACTCCTACGAGCAGTACTTC. It encodes CASSGLAGDSYEQYF. The chain is built from TRBV2 and TRBJ2-7; 12 bases match TRBD2. This CDR3 spans 15 amino acids. V lost 4 bases, J lost 0 bases, and 1 base stayed unmatched. Germline V gene lookup returns CDR1 SNHLY and CDR2 FYNNEI.

The V gene is TRBV24-1, the J gene TRBJ2-1; D ambiguous. CDR3 length: 12 amino acids. Trimming took off 4 bases at V and 10 bases at J, with 10 bases between the two ends. Germline CDR1 and CDR2: KGHDR and SFDVKD. The DNA of the CDR3 is TGTGCCACCAGTGACTCGATGGAGGAGCAGTTCTTC. Protein sequence: CATSDSMEEQFF.

The V call is TRBV10-3, the J call TRBJ1-4; no clear D. The germline V and J ends were trimmed by 4 bases and 4 bases, with 4 bases remaining between them. CDR3 length equals 12 residues. CDR1 is ENHRY, CDR2 SYGVKD, per germline. Here the CDR3 reads CAISGGNEKLFF. The CDR3 coding sequence is TGTGCCATCAGTGGAGGTAATGAAAAACTGTTTTTT.

This sequence joins TRBV12-5 and TRBJ2-3; 11 bases align to TRBD2. The CDR3 has 14 residues. The germline V gene has CDR1 LGHNT and CDR2 FRNRAP. V lost 6 bases, J lost 6 bases, and 5 bases stayed unmatched. The CDR3 DNA follows: TGTGCTAGTGGGTTAGCGGGGGGGTTGGATACGCAGTATTTT. As protein: CASGLAGGLDTQYF.

A few counts support this clone. V gene TRBV28 combines with J gene TRBJ1-2, with TRBD1 matching 7 bases. Per the germline V gene, CDR1 is MDHEN and CDR2 is SYDVKM. V dropped 5 bases and J dropped 4; count of bases not matched to a gene: 13. This CDR3 contains 16 residues. The CDR3 is CASSPRQGRYLYGYTF. The DNA of the CDR3 is TGTGCCAGCAGTCCTCGACAGGGTCGTTACCTCTATGGCTACACCTTC.

The V gene is TRBV5-4, the J gene TRBJ2-5; 7 bases are shared with TRBD1. V was pared by 0 bases and J by 8 bases, with 1 base of the junction left unmatched. This CDR3 contains 12 residues. Germline values: CDR1 SGHNT, CDR2 YYREEE (reference sequence). The CDR3 region is CASSLGQGTQYF. The CDR3 DNA sequence: TGTGCCAGCAGCTTGGGACAGGGAACCCAGTACTTC.